Presented here are 18 T cell receptor beta chains from one specimen sequenced in a study of T-cell reconstitution after alpha-beta-depleted transplantation in children. Preparing the TCRbeta library involved the use of unique molecular identifiers. TCRdb reprocessed the PCR reads with MiXCR, giving one entry per CDR3 protein. The sample has about 490,000 distinct CDR3 sequences; 10% to 13% are singletons. The sample in question was PBMCs, obtained before TCRalphabeta/CD19-depleted stem cell transplant. The origin of the receptors is a child aged 2 to 9 with inherited bone marrow failure, due to receive a stem cell transplant.

This clonotype showed up many times. The chain carries TRBV20-1 and TRBJ2-7; 14 bases are shared with TRBD2. The germline CDR1 and CDR2 sequences are DFQATT and SNEGSKA (reference sequence). With V trimmed by 4 bases and J by 7 bases, 6 bases remained unmatched. The CDR3 runs 14 residues. The CDR3 here is CSATGTSGSSEQYF. In DNA form, the CDR3 reads TGCAGTGCTACCGGGACTAGCGGGAGTAGTGAGCAGTACTTC.

The V gene is TRBV20-1, the J gene TRBJ2-1; D is unclear. The CDR3 sequence is 12 residues long. The germline V gene encodes CDR1 DFQATT and CDR2 SNEGSKA (reference sequence). V lost 6 bases, J lost 8 bases, and 14 bases lay in between. CDR3 in DNA: TGCAGTGCACTTCTAGGGCCCGATGAGCAGTTCTTC. This codes for CSALLGPDEQFF.

This clonotype showed up many times. The gene calls are TRBV2 and TRBJ2-7, with D perhaps given as TRBD1 or TRBD2 (6 bases each). Trimming left V 8 bases short and J 3 bases short, with 14 bases between. Germline CDR1 reads SNHLY; CDR2 reads FYNNEI. This CDR3 has 13 amino acids. This CDR3 reads CASCRGTYYEQYF. The CDR3 DNA reads as TGTGCCAGCTGCCGGGGGACATACTACGAGCAGTACTTC.

This clonotype was seen many times. The chain recombines TRBV20-1 with TRBJ2-7, with D possibly being TRBD1 (6 bases). From germline, CDR1 is DFQATT and CDR2 SNEGSKA (reference sequence). This CDR3 comprises 11 residues. Trimming stripped 4 bases from V and 9 bases from J, with 13 bases between. DNA of the CDR3: TGCAGTGCTACCAACAGGGTCGGGCAGTACTTC. Translated: CSATNRVGQYF.

This clonotype was recorded at least ten times. The CDR3 sequence: CASSLTRLAGMYEQYF. The CDR3 DNA is TGTGCCAGCAGTTTAACTCGACTAGCGGGGATGTACGAGCAGTACTTC. This chain connects TRBV27 to TRBJ2-7; TRBD2 agrees at 11 bases. The ends lost 2 bases at V and 4 bases at J; junction bases unmatched: 7. Germline values: CDR1 MNHEY, CDR2 SMNVEV (reference sequence). CDR3 length: 16 residues.

This chain uses TRBV5-1 with TRBJ1-4; 12 bases line up with TRBD1. The trim removed 4 bases at V and 3 bases at J, leaving 4 bases unmatched. Germline V CDR1 and CDR2: SGHRS, YFSETQ. The CDR3 has 16 residues. CDR3 in DNA: TGCGCCAGCAGCGTGGGACAGGGGGCGTCTAATGAAAAACTGTTTTTT. This gives the protein CASSVGQGASNEKLFF.

Only one count was recorded for this clonotype. The rearrangement uses TRBV5-4 and TRBJ2-3; 13 nucleotides agree with TRBD2. Germline lookup yields CDR1 SGHNT and CDR2 YYREEE (reference sequence). The length of the CDR3 is 20 residues. Germline trimming cut 0 bases from V and 1 base from J; bases unmatched to any gene: 11. CDR3 sequence: CASSLEGLAGALGGTDTQYF. The CDR3 bases are TGTGCCAGCAGCTTGGAAGGACTAGCGGGAGCTTTGGGAGGCACAGATACGCAGTATTTT.

This clonotype has ten or more counts. The rearrangement uses TRBV28 and TRBJ2-1; possibly TRBD2 for D (6 bases). The CDR3 length is 15 residues. Germline-derived CDR1 and CDR2 are MDHEN and SYDVKM. Between the trimmed V and J ends, which lost 5 bases and 5 bases, there was a span of 16 bases. The chain's CDR3 is CASSPSGRRNNEQFF. As DNA, the CDR3 is TGTGCCAGCAGTCCGAGCGGGCGCCGAAACAATGAGCAGTTCTTC.

This clonotype appeared many times. The chain recombines TRBV5-1 with TRBJ2-5, with 8 bases identical to TRBD2. The CDR3 is 14 amino acids. V lost 2 bases, J lost 5 bases, and 5 bases stayed unmatched. Germline V gives CDR1 SGHRS, CDR2 YFSETQ. CDR3 protein: CASSFLTSDETQYF. CDR3 DNA sequence: TGCGCCAGCAGCTTTTTGACTAGCGACGAGACCCAGTACTTC.

This clonotype came up many times. The J gene is TRBJ2-7, the V gene TRBV6-5; 7 nucleotides agree with TRBD2. This CDR3 has 15 amino acids. J gave up 3 bases and V 3 bases, and 8 bases lay outside the gene matches. CDR1 is MNHEY and CDR2 is SVGAGI in the germline V gene. The CDR3 is CASSYRRTRDYEQYF. The CDR3, as DNA: TGTGCCAGCAGTTATCGGAGGACTAGGGACTACGAGCAGTACTTC.

Ten or more counts support this clonotype. The gene calls are TRBV12-3 or TRBV12-4 and TRBJ1-5, with D perhaps matching TRBD1 (6 bases). The CDR3 extends over 13 amino acids. V was trimmed by 6 bases and J by 7 bases, leaving 13 bases between them. The CDR3 DNA is TGTGCCAGCAGCCCCGGTAGGGGGCAGCCCCAGCATTTT. This sequence encodes CASSPGRGQPQHF.

Points on this clonotype: A much larger clonotype is one base distant, so this may be a read error. This chain links TRBV28 with TRBJ2-2; D is undetermined. The CDR3 runs to 13 residues. Germline-derived CDR1 and CDR2 are MDHEN and SYDVKM. V was clipped by 6 bases and J by 9 bases, with 14 bases between them. CDR3 residues: CASSQFKIWELFF. CDR3 nucleotides: TGTGCCAGCAGCCAATTTAAGATCTGGGAGCTGTTTTTT.

This clonotype was observed many times. The chain couples TRBV29-1 to TRBJ2-1; weak D call: TRBD1 (6 bases). The CDR3 runs 16 residues. Germline lookup yields CDR1 SQVTM and CDR2 ANQGSEA. Trimming took 0 bases from V and 1 from J, leaving 13 bases between them. The CDR3 protein is CSVEDLGALSYNEQFF. Here the CDR3 DNA reads TGCAGCGTTGAAGATTTGGGGGCCCTTTCCTACAATGAGCAGTTCTTC.

This clonotype was seen repeatedly, ten times or more. The chain recombines TRBV7-2 with TRBJ2-3, with D unresolved. CDR3 length equals 16 residues. Germline CDR1 is SGHTA and CDR2 is FQGNSA. V shed 6 bases and J shed 2 bases, with 18 bases lying between them. The CDR3 spells CASSLTANSDTDTQYF. As DNA, the CDR3 is TGTGCCAGCAGTCTTACGGCAAATTCCGACACAGATACGCAGTATTTT. Filled out from reference TRBV7-2 and TRBJ2-3, the complete variable domain reads GAGVSQSPSNKVTEKGKDVELRCDPISGHTALYWYRQSLGQGLEFLIYFQGNSAPDKSGLPSDRFSAERTGGSVSTLTIQRTQQEDSAVYLCASSLTANSDTDTQYFGPGTRLTVL.

V usage is TRBV7-2 and J usage is TRBJ1-1, with a possible D match to TRBD1 (6 bases). This CDR3 comprises 14 residues. Between the trimmed V and J ends, which lost 6 bases and 5 bases, there was a span of 16 bases. The germline V gene has CDR1 SGHTA and CDR2 FQGNSA. The CDR3 reads CASSVEWGATEAFF. The CDR3 bases are TGTGCCAGCAGTGTAGAGTGGGGGGCGACTGAAGCTTTCTTT.

A few counts support this clonotype. This chain links TRBV7-8 with TRBJ2-1; D perhaps matches TRBD2 (5 bases). CDR3 length equals 13 residues. Trimming stripped 1 base from V and 10 bases from J, with 11 bases between. The germline CDR1 and CDR2 sequences are SGHVS and FQNEAQ. The CDR3 DNA follows: TGTGCCAGCAGCTTAGGGACCGGGGTAGAGCAGTTCTTC. Protein product: CASSLGTGVEQFF.

This clonotype occurred many times. The rearrangement uses TRBV9 and TRBJ2-7, with D possibly TRBD2 on 6 matching bases. CDR3 size: 18 residues. CDR1 is SGDLS and CDR2 is YYNGEE in the germline V gene. V dropped 0 bases and J dropped 0 bases, with 19 bases sitting between them. Here the CDR3 reads CASSVAAGPAGSSYEQYF. The DNA for the CDR3 is TGTGCCAGCAGCGTAGCTGCGGGGCCGGCCGGTAGCTCCTACGAGCAGTACTTC. The complete variable domain, with remaining parts taken from reference TRBV9 and TRBJ2-7, reads DSGVTQTPKHLITATGQRVTLRCSPRSGDLSVYWYQQSLDQGLQFLIQYYNGEERAKGNILERFSAQQFPDLHSELNLSSLELGDSALYFCASSVAAGPAGSSYEQYFGPGTRLTVT.

The V and J genes are TRBV30 and TRBJ1-6, with D unresolved. Between the trimmed V and J ends, which lost 2 bases and 5 bases, there was a span of 13 bases. This CDR3 has 15 amino acids. Germline V gene lookup returns CDR1 GTSNPN and CDR2 SVGIG (reference sequence). This CDR3 is CAWSPSRRNNSPLHF. The DNA of the CDR3 is TGTGCCTGGAGTCCCTCGAGGAGAAATAATTCACCCCTCCACTTT.